This T cell receptor beta chain was sequenced for a study of T cell changes during pregnancy in multiple sclerosis. The method was immunoSEQ multiplex PCR; TCRdb's version includes in-frame clones alone and lacks a portion of them. The repertoire holds about 38,000 clones, with roughly 91% as singletons. With V trimmed by 4 bases and J by 0 bases, 5 bases remained unmatched. The CDR3 contains 17 residues. Per the germline V gene, CDR1 is SGHAT and CDR2 is FQNNGV. This receptor was obtained from a female donor in good health, enrolled as a control in a pregnancy study. J is TRBJ2-7 and V is TRBV11-2; 14 nucleotides match TRBD2. This material consisted of CD4+ T cells from peripheral blood mononuclear cells, taken after pregnancy. The CDR3 protein is CASSSGTSGGTSYEQYF. The CDR3 nucleotides are TGTGCCAGCAGCTCCGGGACTAGCGGGGGAACCTCCTACGAGCAGTACTTC. The full variable domain, completed using reference TRBV11-2 and TRBJ2-7, is EAGVAQSPRYKIIEKRQSVAFWCNPISGHATLYWYQQILGQGPKLLIQFQNNGVVDDSQLPKDRFSAERLKGVDSTLKIQPAKLEDSAVYLCASSSGTSGGTSYEQYFGPGTRLTVT.